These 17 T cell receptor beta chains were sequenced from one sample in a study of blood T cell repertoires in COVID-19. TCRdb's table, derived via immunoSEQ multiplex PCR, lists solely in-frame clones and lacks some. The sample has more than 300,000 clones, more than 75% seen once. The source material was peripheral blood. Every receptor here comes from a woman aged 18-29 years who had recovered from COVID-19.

CDR3 loop: CASSPPGGELFF. CDR3 nucleotides: TGTGCCAGCAGCCCCCCCGGCGGGGAGCTGTTTTTT. The chain uses TRBV4-2 and TRBJ2-2; D is undetermined. The germline V gene has CDR1 LGHNA and CDR2 YNFKEQ. V lost 4 bases and J 7 bases, leaving 7 bases between the germline ends. The CDR3 contains 12 residues.

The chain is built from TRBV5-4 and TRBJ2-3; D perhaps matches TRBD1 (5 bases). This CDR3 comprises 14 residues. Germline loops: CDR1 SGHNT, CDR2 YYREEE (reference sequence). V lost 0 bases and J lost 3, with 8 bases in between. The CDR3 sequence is CASSLATGTDTQYF. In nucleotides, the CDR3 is TGTGCCAGCAGCTTGGCCACAGGAACAGATACGCAGTATTTT.

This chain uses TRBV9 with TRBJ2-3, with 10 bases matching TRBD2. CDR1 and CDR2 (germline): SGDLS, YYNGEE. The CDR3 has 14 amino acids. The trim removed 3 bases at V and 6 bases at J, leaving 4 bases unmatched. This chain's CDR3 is CASSAGLATDTQYF. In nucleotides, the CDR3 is TGTGCCAGCAGCGCGGGACTAGCGACGGATACGCAGTATTTT.

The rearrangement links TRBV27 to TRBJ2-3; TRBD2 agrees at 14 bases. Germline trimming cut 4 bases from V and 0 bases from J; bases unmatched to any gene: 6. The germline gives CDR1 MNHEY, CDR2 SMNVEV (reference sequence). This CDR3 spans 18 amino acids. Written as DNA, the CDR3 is TGTGCCAGCAGTTCGGGACTAGCGGGAGTAGTGAGCACAGATACGCAGTATTTT. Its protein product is CASSSGLAGVVSTDTQYF.

CDR3 in amino acids: CATSDFPGKSFANTGELFF. DNA for the CDR3: TGTGCCACCAGTGATTTTCCAGGGAAATCTTTCGCGAACACCGGGGAGCTGTTTTTT. V gene TRBV24-1 combines with J gene TRBJ2-2; D might be TRBD1 (5 bases). The CDR3 covers 19 residues. The germline gives CDR1 KGHDR, CDR2 SFDVKD. V shed 1 base and J shed 0 bases, with 17 bases lying between them.

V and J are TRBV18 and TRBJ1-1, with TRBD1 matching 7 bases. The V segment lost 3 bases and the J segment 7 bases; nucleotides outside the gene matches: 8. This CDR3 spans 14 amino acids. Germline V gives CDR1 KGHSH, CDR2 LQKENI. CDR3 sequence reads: CASSPPPGQHEAFF. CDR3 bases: TGTGCCAGCTCACCTCCGCCGGGACAGCATGAAGCTTTCTTT.

CDR3 protein: CASSLDNRSNQPQHF. Here the CDR3 DNA reads TGTGCCAGCAGCTTGGACAACAGGAGCAATCAGCCCCAGCATTTT. The gene calls are TRBV5-5 and TRBJ1-5; TRBD1 might be the D (5 bases). Germline lookup yields CDR1 SGHKS and CDR2 YYEKEE (reference sequence). The ends were cut back, 0 bases at V and 1 base at J, with 8 bases in the middle. This CDR3 is built from 15 residues.

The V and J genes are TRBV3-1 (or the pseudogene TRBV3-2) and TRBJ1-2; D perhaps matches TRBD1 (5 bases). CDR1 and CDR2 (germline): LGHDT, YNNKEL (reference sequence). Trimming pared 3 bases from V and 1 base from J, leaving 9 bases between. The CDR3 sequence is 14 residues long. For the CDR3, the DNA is TGTGCCAGCAGCCAGGGAGGGGTTAACTATGGCTACACCTTC. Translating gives CASSQGGVNYGYTF.

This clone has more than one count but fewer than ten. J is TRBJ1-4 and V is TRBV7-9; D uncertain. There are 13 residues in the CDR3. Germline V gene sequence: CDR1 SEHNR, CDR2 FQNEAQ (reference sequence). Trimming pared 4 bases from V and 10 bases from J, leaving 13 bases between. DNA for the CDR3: TGTGCCAGCAGCTCGGCCGAGGGTCGAAAACTGTTTTTT. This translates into CASSSAEGRKLFF.

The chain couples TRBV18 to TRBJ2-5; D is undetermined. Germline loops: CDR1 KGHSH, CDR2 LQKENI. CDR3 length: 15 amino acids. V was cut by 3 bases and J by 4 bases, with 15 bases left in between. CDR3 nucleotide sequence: TGTGCCAGCTCACCGGAACGGGTGCCCGGAGAGACCCAGTACTTC. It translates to CASSPERVPGETQYF.

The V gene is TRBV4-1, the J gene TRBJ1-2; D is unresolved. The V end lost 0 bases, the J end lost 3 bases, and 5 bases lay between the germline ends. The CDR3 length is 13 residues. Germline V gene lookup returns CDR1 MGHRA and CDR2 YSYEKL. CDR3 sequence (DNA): TGCGCCAGCAGCCAAGAACTCCACTATGGCTACACCTTC. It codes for CASSQELHYGYTF.

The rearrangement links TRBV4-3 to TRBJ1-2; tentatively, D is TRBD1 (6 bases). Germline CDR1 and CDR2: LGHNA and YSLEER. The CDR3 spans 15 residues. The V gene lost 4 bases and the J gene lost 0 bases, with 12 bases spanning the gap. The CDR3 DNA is TGCGCCAGCAGCCTAGAGGACAGATCTAACTATGGCTACACCTTC. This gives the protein CASSLEDRSNYGYTF.

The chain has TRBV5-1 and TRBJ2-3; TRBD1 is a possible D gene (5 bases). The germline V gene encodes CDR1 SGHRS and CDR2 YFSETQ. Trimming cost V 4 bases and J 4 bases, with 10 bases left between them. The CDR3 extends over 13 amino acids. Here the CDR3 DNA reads TGCGCCAGCAGCCGGCAGGGCGCAGATACGCAGTATTTT. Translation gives CASSRQGADTQYF.

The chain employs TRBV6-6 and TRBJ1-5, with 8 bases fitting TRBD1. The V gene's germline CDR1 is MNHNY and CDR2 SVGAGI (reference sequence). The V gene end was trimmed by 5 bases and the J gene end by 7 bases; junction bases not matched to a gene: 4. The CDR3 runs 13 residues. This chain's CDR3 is CASSTRQGQPQHF. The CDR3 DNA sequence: TGTGCCAGCAGTACCCGACAGGGGCAGCCCCAGCATTTT.

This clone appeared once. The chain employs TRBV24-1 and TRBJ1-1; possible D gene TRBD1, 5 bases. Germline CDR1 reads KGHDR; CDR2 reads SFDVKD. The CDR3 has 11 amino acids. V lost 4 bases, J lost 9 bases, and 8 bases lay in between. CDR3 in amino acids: CATSEPGKAFF. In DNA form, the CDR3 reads TGTGCCACCAGTGAGCCAGGGAAAGCTTTCTTT.

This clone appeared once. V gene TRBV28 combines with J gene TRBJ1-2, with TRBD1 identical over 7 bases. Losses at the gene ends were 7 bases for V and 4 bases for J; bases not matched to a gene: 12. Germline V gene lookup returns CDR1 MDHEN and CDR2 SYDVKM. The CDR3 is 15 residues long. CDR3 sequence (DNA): TGTGCCAGCATGAACGCGGGACAGAACTCCTATGGCTACACCTTC. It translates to CASMNAGQNSYGYTF.

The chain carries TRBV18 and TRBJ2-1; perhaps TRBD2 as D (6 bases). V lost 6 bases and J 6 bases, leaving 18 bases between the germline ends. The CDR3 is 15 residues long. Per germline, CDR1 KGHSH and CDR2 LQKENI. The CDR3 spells CASSRTIIFSNEQFF. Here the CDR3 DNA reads TGTGCCAGCTCCCGGACTATAATCTTCTCCAATGAGCAGTTCTTC.